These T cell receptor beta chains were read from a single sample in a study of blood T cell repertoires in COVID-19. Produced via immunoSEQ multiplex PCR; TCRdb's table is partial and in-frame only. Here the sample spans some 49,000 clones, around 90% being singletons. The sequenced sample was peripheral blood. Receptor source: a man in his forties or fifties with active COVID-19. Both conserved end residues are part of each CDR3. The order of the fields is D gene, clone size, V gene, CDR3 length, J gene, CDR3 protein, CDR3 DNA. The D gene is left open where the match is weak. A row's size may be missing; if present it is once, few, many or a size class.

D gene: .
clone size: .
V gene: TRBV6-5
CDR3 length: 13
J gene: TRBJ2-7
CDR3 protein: CASLRLGGYEQYF
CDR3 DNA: TGTGCCAGCCTTCGCCTAGGGGGCTACGAGCAGTACTTC

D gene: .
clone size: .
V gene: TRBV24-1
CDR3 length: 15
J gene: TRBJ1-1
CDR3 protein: CATSDRGARETEAFF
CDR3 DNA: TGTGCCACCAGTGACCGTGGGGCGCGGGAGACTGAAGCTTTCTTT

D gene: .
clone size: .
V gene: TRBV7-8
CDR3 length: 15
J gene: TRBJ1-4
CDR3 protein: CASRYSGVGDEKLFF
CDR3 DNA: TGTGCCAGTCGCTATTCAGGGGTGGGTGATGAAAAACTGTTTTTT

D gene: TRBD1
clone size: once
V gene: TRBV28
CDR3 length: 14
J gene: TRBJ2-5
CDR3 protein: CASSLYRGQETQYF
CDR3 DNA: TGTGCCAGCAGTCTATACAGGGGCCAAGAGACCCAGTACTTC

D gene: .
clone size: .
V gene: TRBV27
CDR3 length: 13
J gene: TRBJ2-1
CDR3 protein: CASSLRRDNEQFF
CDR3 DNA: TGTGCCAGCAGTTTACGCAGGGACAATGAGCAGTTCTTC

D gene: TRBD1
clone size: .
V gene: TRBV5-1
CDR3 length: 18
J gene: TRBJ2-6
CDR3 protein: CASSSRGPTSPGANVLTF
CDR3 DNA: TGCGCCAGCAGCTCCAGGGGGCCTACTTCTCCCGGGGCCAACGTCCTGACTTTC

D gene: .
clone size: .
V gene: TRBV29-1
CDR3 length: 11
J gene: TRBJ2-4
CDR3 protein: CSLSYGGIQYF
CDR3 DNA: TGCAGCCTATCCTACGGCGGGATTCAGTACTTC

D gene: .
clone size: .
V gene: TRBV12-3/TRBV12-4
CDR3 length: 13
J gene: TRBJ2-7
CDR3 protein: CASSTGTRYEQYF
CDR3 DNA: TGTGCCAGCAGCACCGGGACACGATACGAGCAGTACTTC

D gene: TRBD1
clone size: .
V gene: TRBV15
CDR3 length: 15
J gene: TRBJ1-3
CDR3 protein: CAARQGGSSGNTIYF
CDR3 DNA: TGTGCCGCGAGGCAGGGGGGATCCTCTGGAAACACCATATATTTT

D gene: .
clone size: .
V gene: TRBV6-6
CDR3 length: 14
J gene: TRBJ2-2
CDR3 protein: CASSPPLGSGELFF
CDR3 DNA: TGTGCCAGCAGTCCTCCCCTAGGTTCCGGGGAGCTGTTTTTT

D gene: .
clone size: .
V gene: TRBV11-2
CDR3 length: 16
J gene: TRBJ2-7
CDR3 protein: CASSLVSPAQGYEQYF
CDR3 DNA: TGTGCCAGCAGCTTAGTGTCGCCTGCCCAGGGCTACGAGCAGTACTTC

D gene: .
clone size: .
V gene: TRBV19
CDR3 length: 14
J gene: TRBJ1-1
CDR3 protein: CASSIGPVNTEAFF
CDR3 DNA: TGTGCCAGTAGTATCGGTCCCGTGAACACTGAAGCTTTCTTT

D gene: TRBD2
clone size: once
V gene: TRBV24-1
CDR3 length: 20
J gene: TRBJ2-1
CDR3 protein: CATSETRGLAGGSSYNEQFF
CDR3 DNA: TGTGCCACCAGTGAGACCAGAGGACTAGCGGGGGGGAGCTCCTACAATGAGCAGTTCTTC

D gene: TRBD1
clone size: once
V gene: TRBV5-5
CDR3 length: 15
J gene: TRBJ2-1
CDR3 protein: CASSLQGSNYNEQFF
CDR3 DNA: TGTGCCAGCAGCTTACAGGGGTCCAACTACAATGAGCAGTTCTTC

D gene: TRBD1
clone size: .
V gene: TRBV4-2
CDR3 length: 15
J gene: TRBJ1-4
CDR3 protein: CASSLGTGPNEKLFF
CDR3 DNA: TGTGCCAGCAGCCTCGGGACAGGGCCGAATGAAAAACTGTTTTTT

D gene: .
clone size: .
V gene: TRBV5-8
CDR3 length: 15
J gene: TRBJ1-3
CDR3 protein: CASSLYGSSGNTIYF
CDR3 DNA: TGTGCCAGCAGCTTGTATGGGAGCTCTGGAAACACCATATATTTT

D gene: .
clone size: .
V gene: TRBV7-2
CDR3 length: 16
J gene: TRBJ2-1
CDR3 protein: CASSPLGWGAYNEQFF
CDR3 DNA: TGTGCCAGCAGCCCGCTTGGGTGGGGCGCTTACAATGAGCAGTTCTTC

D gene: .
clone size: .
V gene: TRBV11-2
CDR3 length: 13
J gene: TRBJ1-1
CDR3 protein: CASSPDGAVRAFF
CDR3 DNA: TGTGCCAGCAGCCCAGATGGAGCGGTCCGAGCTTTCTTT

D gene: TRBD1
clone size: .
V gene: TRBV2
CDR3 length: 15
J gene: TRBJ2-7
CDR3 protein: CASSEIQGTGFEQYF
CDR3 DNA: TGTGCCAGCAGTGAAATACAGGGGACGGGGTTCGAGCAGTACTTC

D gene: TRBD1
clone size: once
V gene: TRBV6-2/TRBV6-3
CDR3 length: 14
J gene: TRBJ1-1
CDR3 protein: CASSYQGADTEAFF
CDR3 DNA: TGTGCCAGCAGTTATCAGGGGGCGGACACTGAAGCTTTCTTT

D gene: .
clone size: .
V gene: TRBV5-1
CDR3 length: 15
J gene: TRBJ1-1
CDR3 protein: CASSQELKGRTEAFF
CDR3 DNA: TGCGCCAGCAGCCAGGAACTAAAGGGGCGGACTGAAGCTTTCTTT

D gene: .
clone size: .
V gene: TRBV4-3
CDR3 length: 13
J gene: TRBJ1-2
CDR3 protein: CASSQGGGYGYTF
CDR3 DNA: TGCGCCAGCAGCCAAGGGGGGGGCTATGGCTACACCTTC

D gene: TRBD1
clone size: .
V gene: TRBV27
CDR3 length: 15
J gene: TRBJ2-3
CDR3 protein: CASSRFGTGGDTQYF
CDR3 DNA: TGTGCCAGCAGTCGTTTCGGGACAGGGGGAGATACGCAGTATTTT

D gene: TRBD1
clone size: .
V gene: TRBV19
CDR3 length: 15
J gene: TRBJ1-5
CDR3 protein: CASRRDRISNQPQHF
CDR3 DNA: TGTGCCAGTAGACGGGACAGGATTAGCAATCAGCCCCAGCATTTT

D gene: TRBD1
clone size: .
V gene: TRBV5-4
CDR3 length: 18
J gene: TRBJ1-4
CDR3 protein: CASSLEDRGLYGCEKLFF
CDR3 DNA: TGTGCCAGCAGCTTGGAGGACAGGGGGCTATATGGTTGTGAAAAACTGTTTTTT

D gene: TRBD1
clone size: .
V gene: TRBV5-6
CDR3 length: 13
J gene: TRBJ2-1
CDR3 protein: CASSPGQGNEQFF
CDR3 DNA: TGTGCCAGCAGCCCAGGACAGGGTAATGAGCAGTTCTTC

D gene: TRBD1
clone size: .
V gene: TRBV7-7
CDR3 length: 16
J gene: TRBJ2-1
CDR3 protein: CASSSLPGQGSSEQFF
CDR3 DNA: TGTGCCAGCAGCTCCTTGCCGGGACAGGGCAGTAGTGAGCAGTTCTTC

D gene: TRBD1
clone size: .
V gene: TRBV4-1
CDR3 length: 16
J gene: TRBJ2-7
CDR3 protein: CASSPIHRGRGGEQYF
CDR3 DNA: TGCGCCAGCAGCCCGATTCACAGGGGGCGAGGTGGCGAGCAGTACTTC

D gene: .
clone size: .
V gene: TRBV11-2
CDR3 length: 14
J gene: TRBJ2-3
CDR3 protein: CASSSTRPAHTQYF
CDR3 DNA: TGTGCCAGCAGCTCGACAAGACCAGCCCATACGCAGTATTTT

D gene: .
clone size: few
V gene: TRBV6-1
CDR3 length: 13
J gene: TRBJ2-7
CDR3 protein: CASSEQNSYEQYF
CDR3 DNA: TGTGCCAGCAGTGAACAAAATTCCTACGAGCAGTACTTC

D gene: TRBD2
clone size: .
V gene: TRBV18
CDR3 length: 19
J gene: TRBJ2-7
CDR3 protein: CASSGYTRLAGDWAYEQYF
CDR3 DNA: TGTGCCAGCTCAGGCTACACCCGACTAGCGGGGGACTGGGCGTACGAGCAGTACTTC

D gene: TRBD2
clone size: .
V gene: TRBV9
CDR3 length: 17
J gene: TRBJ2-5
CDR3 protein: CASSDGLAGGRQETQYF
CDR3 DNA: TGTGCCAGCAGCGACGGACTAGCGGGAGGGCGCCAAGAGACCCAGTACTTC

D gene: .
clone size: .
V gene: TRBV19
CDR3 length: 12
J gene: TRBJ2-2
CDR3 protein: CASNNLPGELFF
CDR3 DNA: TGTGCCAGTAACAATCTTCCCGGGGAGCTGTTTTTT

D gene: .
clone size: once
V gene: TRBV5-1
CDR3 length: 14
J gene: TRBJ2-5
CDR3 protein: CASSFDGGRETQYF
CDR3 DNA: TGCGCCAGCAGCTTCGACGGGGGTAGGGAGACCCAGTACTTC

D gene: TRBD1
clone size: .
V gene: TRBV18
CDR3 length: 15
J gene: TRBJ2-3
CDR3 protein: CASSPMGQGLDTQYF
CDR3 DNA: TGTGCCAGCTCACCAATGGGACAGGGACTAGATACGCAGTATTTT

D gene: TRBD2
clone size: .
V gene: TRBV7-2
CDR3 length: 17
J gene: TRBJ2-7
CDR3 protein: CASSLVAVAGGSYEQYF
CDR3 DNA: TGTGCCAGCAGCTTAGTGGCCGTAGCGGGAGGTTCCTACGAGCAGTACTTC